These T cell receptor beta chains were read from a single sample in a study of blood T cell repertoires in COVID-19. The repertoire was sequenced with immunoSEQ multiplex PCR; TCRdb's copy has only in-frame clones and lacks some. This table holds a few hundred thousand clones, about nine tenths found once. The sample comprised peripheral blood. The receptors come from a woman aged 40 to 50 who had recovered from COVID-19. The CDR3 runs from the conserved cysteine through the conserved F or W. Clone size appears in some rows only: once, few, many, or a class for an expanded clone.

CASSRGRGGDYGYTF | TRBV19 | . | TRBJ1-2
CASRETAFPPEQYF | TRBV5-1 | . | TRBJ2-7
CATSWGEGGLNQPQHF | TRBV15 | . | TRBJ1-5
CASSPPGQRNSPLHF | TRBV6-2/TRBV6-3 | few | TRBJ1-6
CASSLDRFSYEQYF | TRBV5-4 | . | TRBJ2-7
CASSQGLAGGYEQYF | TRBV5-1 | . | TRBJ2-7
CSVSGGLQETQYF | TRBV29-1 | . | TRBJ2-5
CAISAAGDTEAFF | TRBV10-3 | few | TRBJ1-1
CASSYGGTGFGQFF | TRBV6-5 | . | TRBJ2-1
CASSFRGLAEGYEQYF | TRBV7-2 | . | TRBJ2-7
CASSTASGFNEQFF | TRBV19 | . | TRBJ2-1
CASSLLRGGGQETQYF | TRBV5-1 | . | TRBJ2-5
CASSAETSGYEQYF | TRBV19 | . | TRBJ2-7
CASSQTGGGDTQYF | TRBV7-3 | . | TRBJ2-3
CASSLRGSEKLFF | TRBV14 | . | TRBJ1-4
CASSPPLRRAETQYF | TRBV18 | . | TRBJ2-5
CASSYRDSRGYTF | TRBV7-2 | . | TRBJ1-2
CASSYDGTSGGETQYF | TRBV5-5 | once | TRBJ2-5
CASSSLRGGRLGEQYF | TRBV11-3 | . | TRBJ2-7
CASSQSSGQTYEQYF | TRBV3-1/TRBV3-2 | . | TRBJ2-7
CSVEDPGTEAFF | TRBV29-1 | . | TRBJ1-1
CSASRQGLSGANVLTF | TRBV20-1 | . | TRBJ2-6
CASSSAGTGDYYEQYF | TRBV5-6 | . | TRBJ2-7
CASSPGQTRNNEQFF | TRBV18 | . | TRBJ2-1
CASSLRVRGYGYTF | TRBV7-2 | once | TRBJ1-2
CASSLSDTSTDTQYF | TRBV11-2 | . | TRBJ2-3
CASSPSVVVGLAGVETQYF | TRBV7-9 | once | TRBJ2-5
CASNGQGNYGYTF | TRBV28 | . | TRBJ1-2
CASSQGVMGAQETQYF | TRBV4-1 | . | TRBJ2-5
CASSQRDMGNQYF | TRBV11-3 | . | TRBJ2-5
CASSISGTTDTQYF | TRBV7-3 | . | TRBJ2-3
CASNSGLSSYNEQFF | TRBV7-2 | . | TRBJ2-1
CASSPLLDRGRASNQPQHF | TRBV6-6 | . | TRBJ1-5
CSARRGEQYF | TRBV20-1 | . | TRBJ2-7
CASSQELASTDTQYF | TRBV4-2 | . | TRBJ2-3
CASSWGETGPGETQYF | TRBV5-1 | . | TRBJ2-5
CASSYGLAGETQYF | TRBV7-2 | . | TRBJ2-5
CAISGSAGDTGELFF | TRBV10-3 | . | TRBJ2-2
CASSPPDSPLGYTF | TRBV6-2/TRBV6-3 | . | TRBJ1-2
CASRPRGRATDTQYF | TRBV27 | . | TRBJ2-3
CASSASYRERSNQPQHF | TRBV19 | . | TRBJ1-5
CATSRDRGQTQYF | TRBV15 | . | TRBJ2-5
CASSPIAGAYNEQFF | TRBV7-3 | few | TRBJ2-1
CASSYEWGLRTEAFF | TRBV6-5 | once | TRBJ1-1
CASSAGQTDYGYTF | TRBV7-3 | . | TRBJ1-2
CASSLRTSGRIDEQYF | TRBV5-5 | . | TRBJ2-7
CASTQGGAEHYEQYF | TRBV7-9 | . | TRBJ2-7
CASSDRVYGYTF | TRBV12-3/TRBV12-4 | . | TRBJ1-2
CASSKGRGLAGGPYNEQFF | TRBV21-1 | once | TRBJ2-1
CASSLTNRGAGNTIYF | TRBV5-4 | few | TRBJ1-3
CASRGVGEAYEQYF | TRBV28 | . | TRBJ2-7
CAISETGGTNQPQHF | TRBV10-3 | . | TRBJ1-5
CASGAGTSGSNEQFF | TRBV6-5 | . | TRBJ2-1
CAWSDLSGDSNEQFF | TRBV30 | . | TRBJ2-1
CASSDLGTRNNEQFF | TRBV2 | . | TRBJ2-1